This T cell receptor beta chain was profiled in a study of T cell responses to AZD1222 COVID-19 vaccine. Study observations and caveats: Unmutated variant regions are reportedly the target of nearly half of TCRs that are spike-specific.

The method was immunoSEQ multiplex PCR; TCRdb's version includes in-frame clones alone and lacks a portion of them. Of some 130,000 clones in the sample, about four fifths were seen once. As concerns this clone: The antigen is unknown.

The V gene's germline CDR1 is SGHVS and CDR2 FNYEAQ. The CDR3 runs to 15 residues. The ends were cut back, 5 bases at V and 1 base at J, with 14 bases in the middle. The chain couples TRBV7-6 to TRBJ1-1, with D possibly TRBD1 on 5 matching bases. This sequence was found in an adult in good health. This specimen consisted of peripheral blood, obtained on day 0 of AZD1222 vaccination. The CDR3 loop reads CASSPSGEPNTEAFF. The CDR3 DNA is TGTGCCAGCAGCCCCTCGGGGGAACCGAACACTGAAGCTTTCTTT.